This passage covers 5 T cell receptor beta chains from one sample sequenced in a study of blood T cell repertoires in COVID-19. Method: immunoSEQ multiplex PCR; TCRdb's copy keeps in-frame clones and lacks some. The profile shows under 65,000 clones, approximately 86% of them singletons. The sequencing input was peripheral blood. These receptors all stem from a woman aged 80 or over with COVID-19, enrolled during active disease.

V gene TRBV4-1 combines with J gene TRBJ2-1, with TRBD2 matching over 9 bases. The V gene end was trimmed by 0 bases and the J gene end by 0 bases; junction bases not matched to a gene: 3. CDR3 length equals 17 residues. The germline CDR1 and CDR2 sequences are MGHRA and YSYEKL. CDR3 sequence reads: CASSQEGGLASYNEQFF. CDR3 DNA: TGCGCCAGCAGCCAAGAGGGGGGACTAGCCTCCTACAATGAGCAGTTCTTC.

This clone was found a few times. The chain couples TRBV10-3 to TRBJ1-5; 8 nucleotides agree with TRBD1. Germline values: CDR1 ENHRY, CDR2 SYGVKD. Losses at the gene ends were 3 bases for V and 7 bases for J; bases not matched to a gene: 5. There are 14 residues in the CDR3. The CDR3 coding sequence is TGTGCCATCAGTGATCCGGGACAGGTACAGCCCCAGCATTTT. This codes for CAISDPGQVQPQHF.

The chain recombines TRBV6-5 with TRBJ1-6; D gene ambiguous. Germline CDR1 reads MNHEY; CDR2 reads SVGAGI. Deletions cut 7 bases from V and 9 bases from J, with 16 bases between. The CDR3 has 14 amino acids. The CDR3: CASIDRVVGSPLHF. The DNA of the CDR3 is TGTGCCAGCATCGATCGGGTTGTAGGTTCACCCCTCCACTTT.

V usage is TRBV10-3 and J usage is TRBJ1-3, with a weak D call TRBD1 (5 bases). V gave up 6 bases and J gave up 0 bases, with 9 bases separating them. This CDR3 comprises 14 residues. Germline lookup yields CDR1 ENHRY and CDR2 SYGVKD. The DNA of the CDR3 is TGTGCCATCAGCGGGGACTCCTCTGGAAACACCATATATTTT. It translates to CAISGDSSGNTIYF.

V gene TRBV6-2 or TRBV6-3 combines with J gene TRBJ2-3; 12 bases line up with TRBD2. V trimming: 4 bases; J trimming: 8 bases; junction bases outside the gene matches: 10. The length of the CDR3 is 16 residues. CDR1 MNHEY and CDR2 SVGEGT come from the germline V gene. CDR3 loop: CASSSPGTSGFGTQYF. The CDR3 nucleotides read TGTGCCAGCAGTTCCCCCGGGACTAGCGGGTTTGGTACGCAGTATTTT.